Sequencing of this T cell receptor (beta chain) was carried out in a study of early T cells in non-severe SARS-CoV-2 infection. This clonotype has only a few counts. Germline CDR1 reads GTSNPN; CDR2 reads SVGIG (reference sequence). The V gene lost 0 bases and the J gene lost 4 bases, with 15 bases spanning the gap. This CDR3 has 15 residues. TCRdb re-analysed the 5' RACE reads in MiXCR, keeping a single row per CDR3 protein. The sample lists around 80,000 distinct CDR3 sequences, around 13% occurring once. The chain is built from TRBV30 and TRBJ1-1, with unresolved D. The receptor's source is an adult who was a healthcare worker with PCR-confirmed SARS-CoV-2 infection or an uninfected control (not recorded which). The source material was whole blood. CDR3 DNA sequence: TGTGCCTGGAGTGTACACGTCGGACGCGCCACTGAAGCTTTCTTT. The encoded protein is CAWSVHVGRATEAFF.